This is a list of T cell receptor beta chains from one sample in a study of blood T cell repertoires in COVID-19. The data were produced by immunoSEQ multiplex PCR, yet TCRdb's version contains in-frame clones alone and is incomplete. The table lists some 490,000 clones, 80% to 90% of them singletons. The material sequenced was peripheral blood. The receptors derive from a human donor in a cohort sampled during active COVID-19. Both conserved end residues are trimmed from each CDR3.

CDR3: ASSFLAETGNTIY
length: 13
V: TRBV7-2
J: TRBJ1-3

CDR3: ASSLRTQRGETQY
length: 13
V: TRBV7-6
J: TRBJ2-5

CDR3: SVDRDRTGELF
length: 11
V: TRBV29-1
J: TRBJ2-2

CDR3: ASSLANSPTGELF
length: 13
V: TRBV5-5
J: TRBJ2-2

CDR3: ATSDRFQETQY
length: 11
V: TRBV24-1
J: TRBJ2-5

CDR3: AWWGCYEQY
length: 9
V: TRBV7-7
J: TRBJ2-7

CDR3: ASSQDLLAGFEQF
length: 13
V: TRBV14
J: TRBJ2-1

CDR3: ASSPGKTLYGYT
length: 12
V: TRBV18
J: TRBJ1-2

CDR3: ASSLGDREFGEQY
length: 13
V: TRBV5-1
J: TRBJ2-7

CDR3: ASGLGQGNTIY
length: 11
V: TRBV12-5
J: TRBJ1-3

CDR3: ASSYEGAGTGELF
length: 13
V: TRBV7-2
J: TRBJ2-2

CDR3: ASSGKTSGSYEQY
length: 13
V: TRBV5-1
J: TRBJ2-7

CDR3: ASAQLAMGTDTQY
length: 13
V: TRBV3-1/TRBV3-2
J: TRBJ2-3

CDR3: ASSYQDTGNTIY
length: 12
V: TRBV28
J: TRBJ1-3

CDR3: ASSYDRGRNTEAF
length: 13
V: TRBV6-5
J: TRBJ1-1

CDR3: ASSLEGLAGFNSYEQY
length: 16
V: TRBV27
J: TRBJ2-7

CDR3: ASSFGLAGGADTQY
length: 14
V: TRBV7-3
J: TRBJ2-3

CDR3: AWDRTSGRAGAYNEQF
length: 16
V: TRBV30
J: TRBJ2-1

CDR3: ASSSSGRANEQF
length: 12
V: TRBV2
J: TRBJ2-1

CDR3: ASSSLPGLAGEETQY
length: 15
V: TRBV9
J: TRBJ2-5

CDR3: ASSVEGVTRLF
length: 11
V: TRBV5-1
J: TRBJ1-4

CDR3: SVFDRGGYEQY
length: 11
V: TRBV29-1
J: TRBJ2-7

CDR3: ASSLVTRVLETQY
length: 13
V: TRBV5-4
J: TRBJ2-5

CDR3: ASSLGGLAEYNEQF
length: 14
V: TRBV5-4
J: TRBJ2-1

CDR3: ASSWGTGVYEQY
length: 12
V: TRBV5-6
J: TRBJ2-7

CDR3: AWKGADGASYEQY
length: 13
V: TRBV30
J: TRBJ2-7

CDR3: ASSTGGSRTYEQY
length: 13
V: TRBV19
J: TRBJ2-7

CDR3: ASSYASGDQGTQY
length: 13
V: TRBV7-3
J: TRBJ2-3

CDR3: ASSFSGRAIMKF
length: 12
V: TRBV5-6
J: TRBJ2-1

CDR3: ASSITYSGSATQY
length: 13
V: TRBV7-8
J: TRBJ2-5

CDR3: AWSGGGGVGYT
length: 11
V: TRBV30
J: TRBJ1-2

CDR3: ASSLDSPYGYT
length: 11
V: TRBV28
J: TRBJ1-2

CDR3: ASSLGGVTYNEQF
length: 13
V: TRBV28
J: TRBJ2-1

CDR3: ASGLARDTQY
length: 10
V: TRBV2
J: TRBJ2-3

CDR3: ASRTGSADHEQF
length: 12
V: TRBV2
J: TRBJ2-1

CDR3: ASSPSGSQF
length: 9
V: TRBV18
J: TRBJ2-1

CDR3: ASSFGSTGETQY
length: 12
V: TRBV11-3
J: TRBJ2-5

CDR3: ASRAAPADTQY
length: 11
V: TRBV7-2
J: TRBJ2-3

CDR3: ASSYRGPNEKLF
length: 12
V: TRBV6-6
J: TRBJ1-4

CDR3: ASSESTSGRPDTQY
length: 14
V: TRBV10-1
J: TRBJ2-3

CDR3: ASSASTGFSGEAF
length: 13
V: TRBV9
J: TRBJ1-1

CDR3: ASSSGTENSPLH
length: 12
V: TRBV5-1
J: TRBJ1-6

CDR3: ASSYPRTGSISGEQY
length: 15
V: TRBV6-2/TRBV6-3
J: TRBJ2-7

CDR3: AWSELRTDNEQF
length: 12
V: TRBV30
J: TRBJ2-1

CDR3: ASSLVAPPLSYGYT
length: 14
V: TRBV7-2
J: TRBJ1-2

CDR3: AIEGPGRSNTEAF
length: 13
V: TRBV24-1
J: TRBJ1-1

CDR3: ASKLAGDVETQY
length: 12
V: TRBV19
J: TRBJ2-5

CDR3: ASSLRTGNTEAF
length: 12
V: TRBV5-1
J: TRBJ1-1

CDR3: AIGTGGTDTQY
length: 11
V: TRBV10-3
J: TRBJ2-3

CDR3: ASSRTATGTTRSHGQY
length: 16
V: TRBV7-3
J: TRBJ2-3

CDR3: ASTGYGYGYT
length: 10
V: TRBV2
J: TRBJ1-2